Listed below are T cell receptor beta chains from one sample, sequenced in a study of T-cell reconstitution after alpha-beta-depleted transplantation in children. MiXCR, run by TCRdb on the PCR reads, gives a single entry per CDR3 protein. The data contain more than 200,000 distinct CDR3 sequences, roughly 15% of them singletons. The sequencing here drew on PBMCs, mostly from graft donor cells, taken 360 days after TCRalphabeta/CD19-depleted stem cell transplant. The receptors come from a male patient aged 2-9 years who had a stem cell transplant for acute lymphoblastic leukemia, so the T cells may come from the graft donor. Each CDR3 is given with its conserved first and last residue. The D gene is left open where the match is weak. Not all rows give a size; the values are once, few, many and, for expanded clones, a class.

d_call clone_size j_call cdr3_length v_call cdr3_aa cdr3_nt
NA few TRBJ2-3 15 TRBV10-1 CASSESSVSTDTQYF TGCGCCAGCAGTGAGTCCAGCGTTAGCACAGATACGCAGTATTTT
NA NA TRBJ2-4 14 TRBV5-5 CASSFLTEDNIQYF TGTGCCAGCAGCTTTTTAACAGAGGACAACATTCAGTACTTC
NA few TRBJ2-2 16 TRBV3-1 CASSQSYDPDTGELFF TGTGCCAGCAGCCAATCGTACGATCCTGATACCGGGGAGCTGTTTTTT
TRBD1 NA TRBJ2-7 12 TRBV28 CASTDRAYEQYF TGTGCCAGCACCGACAGGGCGTACGAGCAGTACTTC
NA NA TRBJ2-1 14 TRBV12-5 CASGLVQDYNEQFF TGTGCTAGTGGTTTGGTACAGGACTACAATGAGCAGTTCTTC
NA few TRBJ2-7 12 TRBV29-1 CSVANRDYEQYF TGCAGCGTTGCAAACAGGGACTACGAGCAGTACTTC
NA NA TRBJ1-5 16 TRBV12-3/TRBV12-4 CASSPRGGLRWQPQHF TGTGCCAGCAGTCCCCGGGGAGGGTTGAGGTGGCAGCCCCAGCATTTT
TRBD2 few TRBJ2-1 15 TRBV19 CASSMGGGSYNEQFF TGTGCCAGTAGTATGGGCGGGGGGTCCTACAATGAGCAGTTCTTC
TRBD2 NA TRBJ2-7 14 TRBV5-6 CASSFTSGDYEQYF TGTGCCAGCAGCTTTACTAGCGGGGACTACGAGCAGTACTTC
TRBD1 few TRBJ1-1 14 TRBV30 CAWSKQGGSTEAFF TGTGCCTGGAGCAAACAGGGGGGAAGTACTGAAGCTTTCTTT
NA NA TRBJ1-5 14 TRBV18 CASSLRGLDQPQHF TGTGCCAGCTCACTAAGAGGTTTGGATCAGCCCCAGCATTTT
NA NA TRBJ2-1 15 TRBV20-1 CSARDSWDNYNEQFF TGCAGTGCTAGAGATTCGTGGGACAACTACAATGAGCAGTTCTTC
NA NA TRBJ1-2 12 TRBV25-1 CASSVGSYGYTF TGTGCCAGCAGTGTAGGTTCCTATGGCTACACCTTC
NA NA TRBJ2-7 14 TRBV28 CASRGLEGGYEQYF TGTGCCAGCAGGGGGTTAGAGGGGGGGTACGAGCAGTACTTC
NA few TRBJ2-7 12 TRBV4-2 CASSQDRQLKYF TGTGCCAGCAGCCAAGATCGACAGTTAAAGTACTTC
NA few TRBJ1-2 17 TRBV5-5 CASSLERHPGGSYGYTF TGTGCCAGCAGCTTGGAAAGGCATCCCGGTGGGAGCTATGGCTACACCTTC